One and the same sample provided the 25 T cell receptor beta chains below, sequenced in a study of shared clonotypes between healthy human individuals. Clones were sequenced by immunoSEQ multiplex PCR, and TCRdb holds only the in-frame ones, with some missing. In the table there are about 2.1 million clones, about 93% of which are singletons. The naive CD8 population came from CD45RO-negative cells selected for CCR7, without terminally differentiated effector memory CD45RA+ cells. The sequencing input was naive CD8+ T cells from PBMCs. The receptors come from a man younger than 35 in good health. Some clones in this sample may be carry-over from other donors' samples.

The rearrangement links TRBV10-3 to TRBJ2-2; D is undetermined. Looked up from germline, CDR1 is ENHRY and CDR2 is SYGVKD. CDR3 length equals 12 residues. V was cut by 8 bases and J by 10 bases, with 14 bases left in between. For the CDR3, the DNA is TGTGCCATCGGTCGAGGCCCCGTGGAGCTGTTTTTT. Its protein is CAIGRGPVELFF.

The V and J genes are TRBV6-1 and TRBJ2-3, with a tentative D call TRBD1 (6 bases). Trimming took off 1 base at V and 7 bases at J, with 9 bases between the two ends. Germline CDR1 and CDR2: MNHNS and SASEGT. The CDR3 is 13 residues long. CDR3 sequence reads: CASSEGGGYTQYF. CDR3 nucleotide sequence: TGTGCCAGCAGTGAAGGAGGGGGATATACGCAGTATTTT.

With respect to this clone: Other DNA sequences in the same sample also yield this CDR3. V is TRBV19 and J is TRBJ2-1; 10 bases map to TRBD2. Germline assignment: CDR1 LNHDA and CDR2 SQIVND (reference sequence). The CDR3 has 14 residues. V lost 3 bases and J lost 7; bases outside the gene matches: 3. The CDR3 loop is CASSIILAGNEQFF. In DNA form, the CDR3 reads TGTGCCAGTAGTATCATACTAGCGGGGAATGAGCAGTTCTTC.

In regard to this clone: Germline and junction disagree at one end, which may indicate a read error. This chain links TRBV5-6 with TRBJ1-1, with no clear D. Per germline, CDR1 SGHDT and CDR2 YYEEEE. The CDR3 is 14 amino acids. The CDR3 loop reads CASTLGAAHTEAFF. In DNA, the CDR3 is TGTGCCAGCACCTTGGGAGCAGCCCACACTGAAGCTTTCTTT.

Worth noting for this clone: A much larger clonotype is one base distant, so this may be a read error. CDR3 DNA sequence: TGTGCCTGGAGTGTACCCCCCAGTCTCTATGGCTACACCTTC. Translation gives CAWSVPPSLYGYTF. The chain uses TRBV30 and TRBJ1-2; no definite D call. This CDR3 is 14 amino acids long. Trimming shortened V by 0 bases and J by 4 bases, and 12 bases separated the two germline ends. The germline V gene has CDR1 GTSNPN and CDR2 SVGIG (reference sequence).

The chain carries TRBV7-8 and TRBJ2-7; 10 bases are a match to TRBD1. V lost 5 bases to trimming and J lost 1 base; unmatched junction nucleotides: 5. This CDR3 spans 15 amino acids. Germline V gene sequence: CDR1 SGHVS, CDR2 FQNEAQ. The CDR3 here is CASSRDRGHSYEQYF. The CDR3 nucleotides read TGTGCCAGCAGCCGGGACAGGGGCCATTCCTACGAGCAGTACTTC.

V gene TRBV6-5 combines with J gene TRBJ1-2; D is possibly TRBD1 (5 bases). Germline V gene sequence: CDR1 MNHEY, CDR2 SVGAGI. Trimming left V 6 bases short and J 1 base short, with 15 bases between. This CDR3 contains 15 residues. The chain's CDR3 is CASSPGRKINYGYTF. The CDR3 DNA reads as TGTGCCAGCAGCCCGGGACGGAAAATTAACTATGGCTACACCTTC.

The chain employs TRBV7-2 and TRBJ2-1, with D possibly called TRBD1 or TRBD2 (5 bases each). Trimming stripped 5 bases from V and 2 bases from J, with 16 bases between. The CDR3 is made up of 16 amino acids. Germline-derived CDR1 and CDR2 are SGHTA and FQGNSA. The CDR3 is CASSPLYGTAYNEQFF. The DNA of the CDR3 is TGTGCCAGCAGCCCCCTGTATGGGACGGCCTACAATGAGCAGTTCTTC.

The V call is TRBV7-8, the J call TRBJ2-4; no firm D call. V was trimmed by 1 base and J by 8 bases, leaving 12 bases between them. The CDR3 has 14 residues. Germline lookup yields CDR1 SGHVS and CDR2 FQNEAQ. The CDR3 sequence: CASSLDPVGHIQYF. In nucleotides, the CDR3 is TGTGCCAGCAGCTTAGACCCTGTAGGTCACATTCAGTACTTC.

The CDR3 is CASSGTGTSGIHGPYYNEQFF. CDR3 DNA sequence: TGCGCCAGCAGCGGAACCGGGACTAGCGGGATCCACGGGCCTTACTACAATGAGCAGTTCTTC. The rearrangement joins TRBV5-1 to TRBJ2-1; 13 bases match TRBD2. The CDR3 sequence is 21 residues long. The germline V gene encodes CDR1 SGHRS and CDR2 YFSETQ. V shed 4 bases and J 3 bases; nucleotides not matched to a gene: 19.

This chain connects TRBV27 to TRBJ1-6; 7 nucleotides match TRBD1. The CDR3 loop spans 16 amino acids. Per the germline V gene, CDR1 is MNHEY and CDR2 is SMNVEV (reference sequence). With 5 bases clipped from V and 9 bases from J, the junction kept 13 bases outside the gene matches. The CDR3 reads CASSPIPPGGGSPLHF. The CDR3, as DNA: TGTGCCAGCAGTCCAATCCCCCCAGGGGGGGGTTCACCCCTCCACTTT.

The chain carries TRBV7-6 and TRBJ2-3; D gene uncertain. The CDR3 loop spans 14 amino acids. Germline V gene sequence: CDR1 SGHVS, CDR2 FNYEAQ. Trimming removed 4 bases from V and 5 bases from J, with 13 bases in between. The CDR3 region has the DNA TGTGCCAGCAGCTCCAGACGACTTAGAGATACGCAGTATTTT. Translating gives CASSSRRLRDTQYF.

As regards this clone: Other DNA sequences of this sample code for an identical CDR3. This chain's CDR3 is CASSLGGVEAFF. Written as DNA, the CDR3 is TGTGCCAGCAGCCTAGGGGGGGTTGAAGCTTTCTTT. The chain combines TRBV28 with TRBJ1-1; tentatively, D is TRBD1 (6 bases). Between the trimmed V and J ends, which lost 6 bases and 7 bases, there was a span of 12 bases. This CDR3 has 12 residues. From germline, CDR1 is MDHEN and CDR2 SYDVKM.

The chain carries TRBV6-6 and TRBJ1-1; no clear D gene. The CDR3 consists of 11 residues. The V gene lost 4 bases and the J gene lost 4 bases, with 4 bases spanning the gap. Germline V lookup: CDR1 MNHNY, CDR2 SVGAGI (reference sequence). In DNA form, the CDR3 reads TGTGCCAGCAGTTTGGGCACTGAAGCTTTCTTT. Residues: CASSLGTEAFF.

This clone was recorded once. As DNA, the CDR3 is TGTGCCAGCAGTTGGGGGTTAGCGGGAGTGAATGAGCAGTTCTTC. It translates to CASSWGLAGVNEQFF. The V call is TRBV6-5, the J call TRBJ2-1; 9 positions match TRBD2. With V trimmed by 4 bases and J by 7 bases, 8 bases remained unmatched. Germline CDR1 reads MNHEY; CDR2 reads SVGAGI. The CDR3 totals 15 residues.

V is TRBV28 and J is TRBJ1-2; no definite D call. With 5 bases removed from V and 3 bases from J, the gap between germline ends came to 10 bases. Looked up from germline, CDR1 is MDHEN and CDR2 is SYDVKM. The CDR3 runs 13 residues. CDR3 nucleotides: TGTGCCAGCAGTGGACGGAATGACTATGGCTACACCTTC. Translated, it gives CASSGRNDYGYTF.

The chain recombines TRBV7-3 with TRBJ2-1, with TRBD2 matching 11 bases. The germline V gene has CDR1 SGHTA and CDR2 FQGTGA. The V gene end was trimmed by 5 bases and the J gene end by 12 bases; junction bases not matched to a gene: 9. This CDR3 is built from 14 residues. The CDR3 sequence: CASSLTGTSGLQFF. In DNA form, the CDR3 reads TGTGCCAGCAGCCTCACCGGGACTAGCGGTCTGCAGTTCTTC.

The CDR3 nucleotides are TGTGCCAGCAGCGTAGACGGGACAGGGAGAGGGGAGACCCAGTACTTC. Amino acids: CASSVDGTGRGETQYF. The chain couples TRBV7-6 to TRBJ2-5; TRBD1 aligns across 9 bases. V lost 5 bases and J lost 5; bases outside the gene matches: 12. Germline V gene data show CDR1 as SGHVS and CDR2 as FNYEAQ. The CDR3 totals 16 residues.

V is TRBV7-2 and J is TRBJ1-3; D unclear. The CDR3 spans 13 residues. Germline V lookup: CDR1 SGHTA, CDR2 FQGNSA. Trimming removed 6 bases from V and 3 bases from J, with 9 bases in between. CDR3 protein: CASSFIVGNTIYF. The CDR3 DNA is TGTGCCAGCAGTTTCATTGTTGGAAACACCATATATTTT.

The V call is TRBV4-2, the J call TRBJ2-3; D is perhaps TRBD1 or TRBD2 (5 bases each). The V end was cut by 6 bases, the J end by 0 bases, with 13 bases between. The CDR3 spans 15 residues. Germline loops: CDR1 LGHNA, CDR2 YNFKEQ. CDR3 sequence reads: CASSFAGDSTDTQYF. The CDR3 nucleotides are TGTGCCAGCAGTTTCGCCGGGGACAGCACAGATACGCAGTATTTT.

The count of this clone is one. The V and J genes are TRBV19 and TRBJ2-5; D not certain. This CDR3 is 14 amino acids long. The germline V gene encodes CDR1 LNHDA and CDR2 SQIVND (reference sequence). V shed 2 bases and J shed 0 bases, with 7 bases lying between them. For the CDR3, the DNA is TGTGCCAGTAGTATACACCGGTACCAAGAGACCCAGTACTTC. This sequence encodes CASSIHRYQETQYF.

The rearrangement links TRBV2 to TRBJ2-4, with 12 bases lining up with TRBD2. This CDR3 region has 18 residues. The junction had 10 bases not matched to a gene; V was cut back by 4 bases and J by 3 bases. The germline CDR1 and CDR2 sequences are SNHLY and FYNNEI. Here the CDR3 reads CASSAGLAGGPSKNIQYF. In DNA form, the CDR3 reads TGTGCCAGCAGTGCTGGGCTAGCGGGAGGGCCAAGCAAAAACATTCAGTACTTC.

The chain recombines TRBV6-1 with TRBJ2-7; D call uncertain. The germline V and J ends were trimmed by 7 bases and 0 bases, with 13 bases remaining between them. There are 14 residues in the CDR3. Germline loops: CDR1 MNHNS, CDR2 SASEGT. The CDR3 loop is CASTRSEFSYEQYF. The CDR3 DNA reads TGTGCCAGCACTCGTTCGGAGTTCTCCTACGAGCAGTACTTC.

CDR3 nucleotide sequence: TGTGCCAGCAGTTTATATGGGGGTTTGGAAGAGACCCAGTACTTC. It yields the protein CASSLYGGLEETQYF. The chain links TRBV28 to TRBJ2-5; D is perhaps TRBD1 or TRBD2 (5 bases each). CDR3 length: 15 amino acids. The V gene lost 1 base and the J gene lost 3 bases, with 12 bases spanning the gap. Looked up from germline, CDR1 is MDHEN and CDR2 is SYDVKM.

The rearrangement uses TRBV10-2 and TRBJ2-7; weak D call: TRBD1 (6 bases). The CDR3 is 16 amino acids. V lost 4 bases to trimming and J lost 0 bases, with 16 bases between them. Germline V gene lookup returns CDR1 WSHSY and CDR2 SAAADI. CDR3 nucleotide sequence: TGCGCCAGCAGTGCCCGCCAGGGGACCCCCTCCTACGAGCAGTACTTC. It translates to CASSARQGTPSYEQYF.